This T cell receptor beta chain was identified during a study of blood T cell repertoires in COVID-19. The method was immunoSEQ multiplex PCR; TCRdb's version includes in-frame clones alone and lacks a portion of them. The data hold about 230,000 clones, with roughly 84% observed a single time. Sequences were obtained from peripheral blood. The clonotype was recovered from a man aged 40-49 years with acute or convalescent COVID-19.

The CDR3 sequence: CASSPSTAPGTDTQYF. CDR3 sequence (DNA): TGTGCCAGCTCACCCTCGACAGCGCCTGGCACAGATACGCAGTATTTT. The chain combines TRBV18 with TRBJ2-3, with a possible D match to TRBD1 (5 bases). Germline V gene lookup returns CDR1 KGHSH and CDR2 LQKENI. V lost 3 bases and J 1 base, leaving 14 bases between the germline ends. This CDR3 is 16 amino acids long. The complete variable domain, with remaining parts taken from reference TRBV18 and TRBJ2-3, reads NAGVMQNPRHLVRRRGQEARLRCSPMKGHSHVYWYRQLPEEGLKFMVYLQKENIIDESGMPKERFSAEFPKEGPSILRIQQVVRGDSAAYFCASSPSTAPGTDTQYFGPGTRLTVL.